The rows below give T cell receptor beta chains drawn from one sample of a study of vaccination and CD4 T cells after COVID-19. A single record per CDR3 protein comes from TCRdb applying MiXCR to the PCR reads. This table has roughly 14,000 distinct CDR3 sequences, less than 70% appearing once. Material: CD4+ T cells from blood, obtained after SARS-CoV-2 vaccination. All receptors derive from a human donor who had recovered from COVID-19. Both conserved end residues are part of each CDR3. The order of the fields is clone size, V gene, J gene, D gene, CDR3 protein, CDR3 DNA. D genes are given only for firm matches. Where a row states a size, it is once, few, many or the class of an expanded clone; other rows omit it.

abundance: NA
v_gene: TRBV24-1
j_gene: TRBJ2-5
d_gene: NA
CDR3aa: CATGNRVAEPTLQETQYF
CDR3nt: TGTGCCACCGGAAACAGGGTTGCAGAACCCACATTACAAGAGACCCAGTACTTC

abundance: once
v_gene: TRBV4-3
j_gene: TRBJ2-7
d_gene: TRBD2
CDR3aa: CASSQDGLAGEFFDYEQYF
CDR3nt: TGCGCCAGCAGCCAAGACGGACTAGCGGGAGAGTTTTTCGACTACGAGCAGTACTTC

abundance: NA
v_gene: TRBV5-4
j_gene: TRBJ2-2
d_gene: NA
CDR3aa: CASSPQDTGELFF
CDR3nt: TGTGCCAGCTCCCCCCAAGACACCGGGGAGCTGTTTTTT

abundance: NA
v_gene: TRBV7-2
j_gene: TRBJ2-3
d_gene: NA
CDR3aa: CASSPWAHTDTQYF
CDR3nt: TGTGCCAGCAGCCCCTGGGCCCACACAGATACGCAGTATTTT

abundance: NA
v_gene: TRBV19
j_gene: TRBJ1-2
d_gene: TRBD1
CDR3aa: CASSILPSNVDRDEGYTF
CDR3nt: TGTGCCAGTAGTATACTTCCATCCAATGTCGACAGGGATGAAGGCTACACCTTC

abundance: once
v_gene: TRBV7-3
j_gene: TRBJ2-1
d_gene: TRBD2
CDR3aa: CASSNNAVLAGGPLFF
CDR3nt: TGTGCCAGCAGCAACAACGCTGTACTAGCGGGAGGGCCGCTGTTCTTC

abundance: NA
v_gene: TRBV30
j_gene: TRBJ2-5
d_gene: NA
CDR3aa: CAWSVGGVQETQYF
CDR3nt: TGTGCCTGGAGTGTAGGGGGGGTACAAGAGACCCAGTACTTC

abundance: once
v_gene: TRBV2
j_gene: TRBJ2-3
d_gene: TRBD2
CDR3aa: CASSEARTSGRAQYF
CDR3nt: TGTGCCAGCAGTGAAGCCCGAACTAGCGGGAGGGCGCAGTATTTT

abundance: NA
v_gene: TRBV2
j_gene: TRBJ1-2
d_gene: NA
CDR3aa: CASRVQVYGYTF
CDR3nt: TGTGCCAGCAGAGTTCAGGTGTATGGCTACACCTTC

abundance: NA
v_gene: TRBV6-1
j_gene: TRBJ1-3
d_gene: NA
CDR3aa: CASIRVSGNTIYF
CDR3nt: TGTGCCAGCATACGGGTCTCTGGAAACACCATATATTTT

abundance: few
v_gene: TRBV7-9
j_gene: TRBJ2-5
d_gene: NA
CDR3aa: CASSWARETQYF
CDR3nt: TGTGCCAGCAGCTGGGCTAGGGAGACCCAGTACTTC

abundance: NA
v_gene: TRBV11-2
j_gene: TRBJ1-1
d_gene: NA
CDR3aa: CASSLGASEAFF
CDR3nt: TGTGCCAGCAGCTTAGGGGCGAGTGAAGCTTTCTTT

abundance: NA
v_gene: TRBV20-1
j_gene: TRBJ1-2
d_gene: NA
CDR3aa: CSAPQKGGEGGYTF
CDR3nt: TGCAGTGCCCCCCAGAAAGGGGGAGAGGGGGGCTACACCTTC

abundance: NA
v_gene: TRBV2
j_gene: TRBJ1-1
d_gene: NA
CDR3aa: CASRHFPQGGFLNTEAFF
CDR3nt: TGTGCCAGCAGACACTTTCCTCAGGGAGGGTTCTTGAACACTGAAGCTTTCTTT

abundance: few
v_gene: TRBV6-5
j_gene: TRBJ1-2
d_gene: TRBD1
CDR3aa: CASSYTGTGMNYGYTF
CDR3nt: TGTGCCAGCAGTTACACCGGGACAGGGATGAACTATGGCTACACCTTC

abundance: once
v_gene: TRBV7-3
j_gene: TRBJ1-3
d_gene: NA
CDR3aa: CASSLVGGTGNTIYF
CDR3nt: TGTGCCAGCAGCTTAGTCGGGGGCACAGGAAACACCATATATTTT

abundance: NA
v_gene: TRBV12-3/TRBV12-4
j_gene: TRBJ1-5
d_gene: NA
CDR3aa: CASSNRGGQPQHF
CDR3nt: TGTGCCAGCAGTAACAGAGGAGGTCAGCCCCAGCATTTT

abundance: NA
v_gene: TRBV12-3/TRBV12-4
j_gene: TRBJ2-5
d_gene: NA
CDR3aa: CASSWLMSETQYF
CDR3nt: TGTGCCAGCAGTTGGTTGATGAGTGAGACCCAGTACTTC

abundance: NA
v_gene: TRBV25-1
j_gene: TRBJ2-3
d_gene: NA
CDR3aa: CASSELVGTDTQYF
CDR3nt: TGTGCCAGCAGTGAGTTGGTCGGGACAGATACGCAGTATTTT

abundance: NA
v_gene: TRBV7-6
j_gene: TRBJ2-1
d_gene: TRBD1
CDR3aa: CASSLMADRGPRTYNEQFF
CDR3nt: TGTGCCAGCAGCTTAATGGCGGACAGGGGCCCACGAACCTACAATGAGCAGTTCTTC

abundance: NA
v_gene: TRBV6-5
j_gene: TRBJ1-5
d_gene: NA
CDR3aa: CASSYGRGGQPQHF
CDR3nt: TGTGCCAGCAGTTACGGAAGGGGGGGGCAGCCCCAGCATTTT

abundance: NA
v_gene: TRBV20-1
j_gene: TRBJ2-5
d_gene: NA
CDR3aa: CSATSLRDWETQYF
CDR3nt: TGCAGTGCTACCTCCTTACGGGATTGGGAGACCCAGTACTTC

abundance: NA
v_gene: TRBV19
j_gene: TRBJ1-1
d_gene: NA
CDR3aa: CASRLGRRSGAVEGQTEAFF
CDR3nt: TGTGCCAGTAGGTTGGGTAGGAGATCAGGGGCCGTTGAAGGGCAGACTGAAGCTTTCTTT

abundance: few
v_gene: TRBV20-1
j_gene: TRBJ2-3
d_gene: NA
CDR3aa: CSARDPKTRDTQYF
CDR3nt: TGCAGTGCTAGAGATCCTAAGACTAGAGATACGCAGTATTTT

abundance: NA
v_gene: TRBV20-1
j_gene: TRBJ2-5
d_gene: TRBD1
CDR3aa: CSARDGGTGLQETQYF
CDR3nt: TGCAGTGCTAGAGATGGAGGGACAGGGTTACAAGAGACCCAGTACTTC

abundance: few
v_gene: TRBV20-1
j_gene: TRBJ2-7
d_gene: TRBD2
CDR3aa: CSAGLPLADHYEQYF
CDR3nt: TGCAGTGCTGGACTCCCACTAGCGGACCACTACGAGCAGTACTTC

abundance: NA
v_gene: TRBV20-1
j_gene: TRBJ2-1
d_gene: TRBD2
CDR3aa: CSARGLAGGPRNEQFF
CDR3nt: TGCAGTGCTAGAGGCCTAGCGGGAGGGCCTCGCAATGAGCAGTTCTTC

abundance: NA
v_gene: TRBV20-1
j_gene: TRBJ2-7
d_gene: NA
CDR3aa: CSAHLRSSYEQYF
CDR3nt: TGCAGTGCACATCTCAGGAGCTCCTACGAGCAGTACTTC

abundance: NA
v_gene: TRBV27
j_gene: TRBJ2-3
d_gene: TRBD1
CDR3aa: CASRDSDRGGDTQYF
CDR3nt: TGTGCCAGCAGAGATTCGGACAGGGGAGGAGATACGCAGTATTTT

abundance: NA
v_gene: TRBV28
j_gene: TRBJ2-7
d_gene: NA
CDR3aa: CASRGIEQYF
CDR3nt: TGTGCCAGCAGAGGAATCGAGCAGTACTTC

abundance: once
v_gene: TRBV2
j_gene: TRBJ2-6
d_gene: TRBD1
CDR3aa: CASSAGTGISGANVLTF
CDR3nt: TGTGCCAGCAGTGCGGGGACAGGGATCTCTGGGGCCAACGTCCTGACTTTC

abundance: NA
v_gene: TRBV5-1
j_gene: TRBJ2-5
d_gene: NA
CDR3aa: CASSSELGETQYF
CDR3nt: TGCGCCAGCAGCTCTGAGCTAGGGGAGACCCAGTACTTC

abundance: once
v_gene: TRBV18
j_gene: TRBJ2-1
d_gene: NA
CDR3aa: CASSPGHEQFF
CDR3nt: TGTGCCAGCTCACCGGGTCATGAGCAGTTCTTC

abundance: NA
v_gene: TRBV27
j_gene: TRBJ2-5
d_gene: NA
CDR3aa: CASSLYRKETQYF
CDR3nt: TGTGCCAGCAGTTTATACAGGAAAGAGACCCAGTACTTC

abundance: NA
v_gene: TRBV27
j_gene: TRBJ1-5
d_gene: TRBD1
CDR3aa: CASGTGRGNQPQHF
CDR3nt: TGTGCCAGCGGGACAGGGAGAGGCAATCAGCCCCAGCATTTT

abundance: once
v_gene: TRBV18
j_gene: TRBJ2-7
d_gene: TRBD1
CDR3aa: CASSPGYGTGRNEQYF
CDR3nt: TGTGCCAGCTCACCTGGGTATGGGACAGGGAGGAACGAGCAGTACTTC

abundance: NA
v_gene: TRBV6-1
j_gene: TRBJ1-5
d_gene: NA
CDR3aa: CASRLRLDQPQHF
CDR3nt: TGTGCCAGCAGACTGCGGCTCGATCAGCCCCAGCATTTT

abundance: NA
v_gene: TRBV7-2
j_gene: TRBJ2-2
d_gene: NA
CDR3aa: CASRATAELFF
CDR3nt: TGTGCCAGCAGAGCCACGGCTGAGCTGTTTTTT

abundance: NA
v_gene: TRBV18
j_gene: TRBJ2-2
d_gene: NA
CDR3aa: CASSPRGANTGELFF
CDR3nt: TGTGCCAGCTCACCACGGGGCGCGAACACCGGGGAGCTGTTTTTT

abundance: NA
v_gene: TRBV6-1
j_gene: TRBJ2-7
d_gene: NA
CDR3aa: CASTPTGTNSYEQYF
CDR3nt: TGTGCCAGCACCCCGACAGGGACTAACTCCTACGAGCAGTACTTC

abundance: NA
v_gene: TRBV7-9
j_gene: TRBJ2-7
d_gene: NA
CDR3aa: CASSFSQGGSYEQYF
CDR3nt: TGTGCCAGCAGCTTTTCCCAGGGGGGTTCCTACGAGCAGTACTTC

abundance: NA
v_gene: TRBV10-3
j_gene: TRBJ2-6
d_gene: TRBD2
CDR3aa: CASQAGDGANVLTF
CDR3nt: TGTGCCAGCCAGGCGGGGGACGGGGCCAACGTCCTGACTTTC

abundance: NA
v_gene: TRBV7-8
j_gene: TRBJ2-3
d_gene: TRBD2
CDR3aa: CASSSPGGSGTRTDTQYF
CDR3nt: TGTGCCAGCAGCTCTCCGGGGGGTAGCGGGACACGCACAGATACGCAGTATTTT

abundance: few
v_gene: TRBV20-1
j_gene: TRBJ1-1
d_gene: NA
CDR3aa: CSARTDHEAFF
CDR3nt: TGCAGTGCTAGAACTGACCATGAAGCTTTCTTT

abundance: once
v_gene: TRBV11-2
j_gene: TRBJ2-7
d_gene: NA
CDR3aa: CASSLVVGRSLNF
CDR3nt: TGTGCCAGCAGCTTAGTGGTGGGTAGGTCGCTGAACTTC

abundance: NA
v_gene: TRBV20-1
j_gene: TRBJ2-7
d_gene: TRBD2
CDR3aa: CSARISGSADEQYF
CDR3nt: TGCAGTGCTAGAATTAGCGGGAGTGCGGACGAGCAGTACTTC

abundance: NA
v_gene: TRBV15
j_gene: TRBJ2-3
d_gene: TRBD1
CDR3aa: CVTGQGGDTDTQYF
CDR3nt: TGTGTCACCGGACAGGGGGGGGACACAGATACGCAGTATTTT

abundance: few
v_gene: TRBV2
j_gene: TRBJ1-2
d_gene: TRBD1
CDR3aa: CASRATGQGRVGYTF
CDR3nt: TGTGCCAGCAGAGCGACGGGACAGGGAAGGGTTGGCTACACCTTC

abundance: NA
v_gene: TRBV6-5
j_gene: TRBJ2-5
d_gene: NA
CDR3aa: CASSYSRVGLETQYF
CDR3nt: TGTGCCAGCAGTTACTCGAGGGTAGGGCTAGAGACCCAGTACTTC

abundance: NA
v_gene: TRBV2
j_gene: TRBJ1-5
d_gene: TRBD1
CDR3aa: CASSAGTGANQPQHF
CDR3nt: TGTGCCAGCAGTGCCGGGACAGGGGCGAATCAGCCCCAGCATTTT

abundance: NA
v_gene: TRBV7-3
j_gene: TRBJ2-3
d_gene: NA
CDR3aa: CASSLGQGTTDTQYF
CDR3nt: TGTGCCAGCAGCTTAGGGCAGGGAACCACAGATACGCAGTATTTT

abundance: few
v_gene: TRBV20-1
j_gene: TRBJ2-1
d_gene: TRBD2
CDR3aa: CSATVSGSKQFF
CDR3nt: TGCAGTGCTACCGTTAGCGGGAGTAAGCAGTTCTTC

abundance: few
v_gene: TRBV6-1
j_gene: TRBJ1-6
d_gene: TRBD1
CDR3aa: CASSDTGTGTSPLHF
CDR3nt: TGTGCCAGCAGTGACACCGGGACAGGGACTTCACCCCTCCACTTT